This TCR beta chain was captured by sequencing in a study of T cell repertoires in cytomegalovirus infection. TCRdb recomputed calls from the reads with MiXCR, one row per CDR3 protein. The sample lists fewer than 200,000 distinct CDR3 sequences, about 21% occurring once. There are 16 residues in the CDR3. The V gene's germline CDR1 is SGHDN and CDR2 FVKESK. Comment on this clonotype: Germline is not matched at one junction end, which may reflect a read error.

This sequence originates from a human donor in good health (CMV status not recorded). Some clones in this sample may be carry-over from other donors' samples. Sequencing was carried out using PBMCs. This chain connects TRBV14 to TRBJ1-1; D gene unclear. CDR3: CASSQTQLIANAEAFF. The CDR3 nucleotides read TGTGCCAGCAGCCAGACCCAACTCATAGCGAACGCTGAAGCTTTCTTT.